The TCR beta chain under discussion was sequenced for a study of Graves' ophthalmopathy and Graves' hyperthyroidism. In the study overall: Upon initial diagnosis and before any treatment, peripheral blood was collected. Study results and limitations: Clonotypes were expanded in thyroid at above 0.001 frequency, and most also appeared in blood.

Scientists amplified the TCR beta CDR3 regions from RNA transcripts. After a first-round RT-PCR with HTBI primers, a second-round multiplex PCR was run. TCRdb reanalysed the multiplex PCR reads using MiXCR and keeps one entry per CDR3 protein. The repertoire has more than 550,000 distinct CDR3 sequences, roughly 39% of them found once; the top ten carry over 2.5%. The V gene lost 5 bases and the J gene lost 2 bases, with 9 bases spanning the gap. The CDR3 is made up of 13 amino acids. From germline, CDR1 is ENHRY and CDR2 SYGVKD. Pregnant or lactating patients and those with other autoimmune diseases or uncontrolled infections were excluded. In the case of this clonotype: The target antigen is unknown.

This sequence originates from an adult man with Graves' ophthalmopathy. Sequenced material: peripheral blood. This chain links TRBV10-3 with TRBJ2-5; perhaps TRBD1 as D (5 bases). The CDR3: CAISIQGQETQYF. The CDR3 DNA sequence: TGTGCCATCAGTATTCAGGGTCAAGAGACCCAGTACTTC.